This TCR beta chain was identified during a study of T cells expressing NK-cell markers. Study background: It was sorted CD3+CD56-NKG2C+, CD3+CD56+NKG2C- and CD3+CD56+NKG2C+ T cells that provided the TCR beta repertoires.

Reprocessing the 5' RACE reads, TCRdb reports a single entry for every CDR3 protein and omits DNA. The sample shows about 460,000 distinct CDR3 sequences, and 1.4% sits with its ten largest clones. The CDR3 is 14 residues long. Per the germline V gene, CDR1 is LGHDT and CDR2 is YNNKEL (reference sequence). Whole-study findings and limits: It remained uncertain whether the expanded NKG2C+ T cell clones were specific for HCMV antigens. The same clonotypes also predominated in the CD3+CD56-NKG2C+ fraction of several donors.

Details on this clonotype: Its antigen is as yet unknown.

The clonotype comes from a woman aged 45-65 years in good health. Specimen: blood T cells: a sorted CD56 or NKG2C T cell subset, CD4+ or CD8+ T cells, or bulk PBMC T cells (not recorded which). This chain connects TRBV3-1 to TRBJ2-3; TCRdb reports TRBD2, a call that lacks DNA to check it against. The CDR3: CASSPSVPTDTQYF.